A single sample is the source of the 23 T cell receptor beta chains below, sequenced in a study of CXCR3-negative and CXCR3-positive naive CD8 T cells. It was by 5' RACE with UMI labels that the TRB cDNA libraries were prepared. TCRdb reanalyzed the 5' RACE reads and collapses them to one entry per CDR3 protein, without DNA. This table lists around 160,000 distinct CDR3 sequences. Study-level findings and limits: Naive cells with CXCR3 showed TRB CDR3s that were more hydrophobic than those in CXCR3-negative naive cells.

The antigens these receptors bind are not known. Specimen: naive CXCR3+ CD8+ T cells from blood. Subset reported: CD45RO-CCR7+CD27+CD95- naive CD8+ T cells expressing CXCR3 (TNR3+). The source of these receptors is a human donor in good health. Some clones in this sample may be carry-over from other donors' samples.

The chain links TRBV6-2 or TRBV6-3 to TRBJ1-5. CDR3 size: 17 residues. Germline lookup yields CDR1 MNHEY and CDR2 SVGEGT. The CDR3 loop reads CASSYLSAALQNQPQHF.

The CDR3 spells CASSPSDLNEQYF. The chain combines TRBV28 with TRBJ2-7. The CDR3 is 13 amino acids. CDR1 and CDR2 (germline): MDHEN, SYDVKM.

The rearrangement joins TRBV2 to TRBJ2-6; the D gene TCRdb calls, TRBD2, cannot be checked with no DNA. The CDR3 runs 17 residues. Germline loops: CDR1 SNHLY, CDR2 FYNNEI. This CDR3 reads CASSDLDFRGGANVLTF.

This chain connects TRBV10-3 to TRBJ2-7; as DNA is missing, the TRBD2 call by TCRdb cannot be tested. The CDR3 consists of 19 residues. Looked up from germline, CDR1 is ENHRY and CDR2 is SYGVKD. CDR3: CAIGRTGQGLAGEWYEQYF.

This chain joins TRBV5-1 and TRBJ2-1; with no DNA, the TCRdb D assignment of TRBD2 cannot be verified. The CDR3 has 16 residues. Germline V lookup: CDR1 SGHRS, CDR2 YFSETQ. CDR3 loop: CASSATGTSGSHEQFF. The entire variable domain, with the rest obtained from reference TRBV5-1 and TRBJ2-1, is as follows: KAGVTQTPRYLIKTRGQQVTLSCSPISGHRSVSWYQQTPGQGLQFLFEYFSETQRNKGNFPGRFSGRQFSNSRSEMNVSTLELGDSALYLCASSATGTSGSHEQFFGPGTRLTVL.

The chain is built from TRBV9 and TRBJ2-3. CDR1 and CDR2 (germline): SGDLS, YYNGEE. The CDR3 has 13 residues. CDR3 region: CASSQTVVMAQYF.

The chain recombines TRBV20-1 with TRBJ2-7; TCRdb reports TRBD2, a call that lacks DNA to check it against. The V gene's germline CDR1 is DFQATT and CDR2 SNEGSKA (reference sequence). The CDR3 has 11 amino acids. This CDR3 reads CSALTSAEQYF.

CDR3 protein: CASSSHSGENTGELFF. The chain carries TRBV28 and TRBJ2-2; as DNA is missing, the TRBD2 call by TCRdb cannot be tested. In germline, CDR1 is MDHEN, CDR2 SYDVKM. The CDR3 has 16 amino acids.

The CDR3 is CASSKVGTDSGNTIYF. The V call is TRBV21-1, the J call TRBJ1-3; TCRdb selects TRBD1, and the lack of DNA leaves this call unchecked. TRBV21-1 is labeled a pseudogene. This CDR3 is 16 amino acids long.

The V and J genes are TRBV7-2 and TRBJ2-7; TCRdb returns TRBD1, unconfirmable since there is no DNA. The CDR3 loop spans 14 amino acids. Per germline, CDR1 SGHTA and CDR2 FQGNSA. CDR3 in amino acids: CASSWGTGTNEQYF.

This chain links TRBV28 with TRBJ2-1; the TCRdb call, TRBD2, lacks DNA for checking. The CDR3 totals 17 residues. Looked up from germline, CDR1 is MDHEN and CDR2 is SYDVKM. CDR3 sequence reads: CASSSVAGGISYNEQFF.

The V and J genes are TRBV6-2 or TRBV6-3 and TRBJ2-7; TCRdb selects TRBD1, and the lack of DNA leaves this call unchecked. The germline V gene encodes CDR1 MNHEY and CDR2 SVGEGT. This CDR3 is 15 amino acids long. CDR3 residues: CASSYRPGHTFEQYF.

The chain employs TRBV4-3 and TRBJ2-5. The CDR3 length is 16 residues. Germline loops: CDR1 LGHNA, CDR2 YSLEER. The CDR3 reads CASSQDLGAQQETQYF.

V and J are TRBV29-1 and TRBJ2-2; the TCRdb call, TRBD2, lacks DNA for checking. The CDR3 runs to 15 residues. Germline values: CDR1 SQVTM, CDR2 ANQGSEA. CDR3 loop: CSVTKRGLDTGELLF.

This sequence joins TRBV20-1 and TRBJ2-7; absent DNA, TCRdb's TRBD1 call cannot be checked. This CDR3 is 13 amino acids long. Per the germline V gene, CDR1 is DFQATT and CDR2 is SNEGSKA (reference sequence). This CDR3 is CSAREGRHYEQYF.

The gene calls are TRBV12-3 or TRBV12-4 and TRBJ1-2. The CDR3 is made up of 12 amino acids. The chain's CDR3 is CASSLGVDGYTF.

CDR3 sequence reads: CASSLKPVGALYGYTF. This chain links TRBV28 with TRBJ1-2. The CDR3 has 16 amino acids. From germline, CDR1 is MDHEN and CDR2 SYDVKM.

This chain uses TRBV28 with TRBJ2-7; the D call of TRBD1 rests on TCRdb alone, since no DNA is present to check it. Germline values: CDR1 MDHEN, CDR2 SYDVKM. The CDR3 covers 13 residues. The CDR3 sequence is CASSSVRGYEQYF.

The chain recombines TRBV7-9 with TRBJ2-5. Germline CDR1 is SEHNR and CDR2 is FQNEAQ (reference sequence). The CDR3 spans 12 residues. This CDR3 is CASSLWEETQYF.

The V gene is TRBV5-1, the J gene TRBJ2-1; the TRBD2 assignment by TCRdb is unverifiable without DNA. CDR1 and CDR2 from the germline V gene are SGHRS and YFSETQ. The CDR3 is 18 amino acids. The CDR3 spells CASSLDLAGGHGDYEQFF.

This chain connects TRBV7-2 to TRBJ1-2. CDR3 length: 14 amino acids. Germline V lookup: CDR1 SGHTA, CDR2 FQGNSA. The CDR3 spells CASSLARAVYGYTF.

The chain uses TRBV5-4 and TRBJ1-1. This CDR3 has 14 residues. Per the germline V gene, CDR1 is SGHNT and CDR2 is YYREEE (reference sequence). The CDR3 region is CASSSLTVNTEAFF.

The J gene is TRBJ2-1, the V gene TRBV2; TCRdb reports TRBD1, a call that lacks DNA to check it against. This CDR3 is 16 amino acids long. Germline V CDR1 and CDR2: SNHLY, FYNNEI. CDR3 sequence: CASSGMGGGSNNEQFF.